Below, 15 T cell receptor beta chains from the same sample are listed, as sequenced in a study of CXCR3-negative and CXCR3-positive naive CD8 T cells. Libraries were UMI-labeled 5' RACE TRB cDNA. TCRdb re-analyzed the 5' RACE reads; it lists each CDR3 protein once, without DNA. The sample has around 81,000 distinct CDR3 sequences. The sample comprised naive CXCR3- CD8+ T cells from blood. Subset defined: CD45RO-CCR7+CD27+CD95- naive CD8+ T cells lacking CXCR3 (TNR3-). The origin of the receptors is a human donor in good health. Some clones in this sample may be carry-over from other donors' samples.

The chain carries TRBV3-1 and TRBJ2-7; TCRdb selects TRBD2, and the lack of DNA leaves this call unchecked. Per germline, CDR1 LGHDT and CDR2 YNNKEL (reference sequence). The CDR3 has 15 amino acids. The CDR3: CASSSPPTGGDEQYF.

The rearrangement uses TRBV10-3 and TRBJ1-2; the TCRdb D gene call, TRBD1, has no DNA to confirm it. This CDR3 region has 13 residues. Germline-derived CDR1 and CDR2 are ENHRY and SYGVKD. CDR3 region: CAISEEQGGGYTF.

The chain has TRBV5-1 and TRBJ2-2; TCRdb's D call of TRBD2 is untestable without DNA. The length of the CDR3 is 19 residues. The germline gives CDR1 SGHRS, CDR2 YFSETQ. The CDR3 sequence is CASSSDLLGLAGNTGELFF.

The CDR3 reads CASSVGGYGYTF. The V call is TRBV2, the J call TRBJ1-2. The CDR3 contains 12 residues. The germline gives CDR1 SNHLY, CDR2 FYNNEI.

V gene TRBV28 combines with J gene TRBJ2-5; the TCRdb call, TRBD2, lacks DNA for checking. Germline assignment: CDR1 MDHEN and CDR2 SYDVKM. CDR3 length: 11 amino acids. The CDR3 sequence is CASRGGETQYF.

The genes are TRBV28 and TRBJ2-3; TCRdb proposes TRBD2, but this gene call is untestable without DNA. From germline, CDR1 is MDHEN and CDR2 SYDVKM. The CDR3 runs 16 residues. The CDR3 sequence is CASSFPSAGGTDTQYF.

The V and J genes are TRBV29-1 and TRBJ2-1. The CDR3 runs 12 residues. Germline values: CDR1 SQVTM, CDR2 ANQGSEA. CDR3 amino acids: CSVEPAMYEQFF.

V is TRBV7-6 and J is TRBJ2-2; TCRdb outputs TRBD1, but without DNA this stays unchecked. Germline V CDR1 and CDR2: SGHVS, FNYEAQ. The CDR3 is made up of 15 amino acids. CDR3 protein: CASSLGGANTGELFF. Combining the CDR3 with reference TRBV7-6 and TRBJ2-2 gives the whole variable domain GAGVSQSPRYKVTKRGQDVALRCDPISGHVSLYWYRQALGQGPEFLTYFNYEAQQDKSGLPNDRFSAERPEGSISTLTIQRTEQRDSAMYRCASSLGGANTGELFFGEGSRLTVL.

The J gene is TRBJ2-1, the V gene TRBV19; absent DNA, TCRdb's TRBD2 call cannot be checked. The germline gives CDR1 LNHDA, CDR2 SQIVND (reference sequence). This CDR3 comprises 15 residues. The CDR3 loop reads CASSIVAGETNEQFF.

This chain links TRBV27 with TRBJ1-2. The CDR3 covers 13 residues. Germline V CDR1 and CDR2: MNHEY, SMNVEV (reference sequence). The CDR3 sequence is CASSYGVNYGYTF.

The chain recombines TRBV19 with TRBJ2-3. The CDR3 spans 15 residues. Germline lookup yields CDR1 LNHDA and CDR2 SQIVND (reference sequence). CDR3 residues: CASTKGTGFTDTQYF.

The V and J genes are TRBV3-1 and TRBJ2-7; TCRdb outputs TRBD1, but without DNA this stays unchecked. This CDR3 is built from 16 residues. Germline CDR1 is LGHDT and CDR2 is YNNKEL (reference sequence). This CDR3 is CASSLSGQVRSYEQYF.

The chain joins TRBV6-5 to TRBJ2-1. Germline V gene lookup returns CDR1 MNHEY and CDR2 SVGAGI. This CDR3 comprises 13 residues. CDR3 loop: CASSYVTAHEQFF.

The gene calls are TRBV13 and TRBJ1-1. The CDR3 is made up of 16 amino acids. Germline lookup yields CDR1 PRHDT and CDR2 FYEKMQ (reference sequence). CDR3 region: CASSLGPSRVWTEAFF.

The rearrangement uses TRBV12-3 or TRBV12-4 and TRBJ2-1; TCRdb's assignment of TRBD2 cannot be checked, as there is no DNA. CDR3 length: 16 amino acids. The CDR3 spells CASSKRGLAEYNEQFF.